This TCR beta chain came from a study of T cell responses to AZD1222 COVID-19 vaccine. Using immunoSEQ multiplex PCR, the repertoire was profiled, and TCRdb retains in-frame clones only, with some absent. The sample consists of roughly 120,000 clones, over 75% of them appearing once. As concerns this clone: An end of the junction differs from the germline gene, which may be a read error.

Germline V gives CDR1 MNHNY, CDR2 SVGAGI (reference sequence). The CDR3 covers 15 residues. Sequencing was performed on peripheral blood, taken on day 0 of MenACWY control vaccination. V and J are TRBV6-6 and TRBJ2-2; 13 nucleotides match TRBD2. The source is an adult in good health. In nucleotides, the CDR3 is TGTGCCAGCAATTACGGGACTAGCGGGAACAGGGAGCTGTTTTTT. This gives the protein CASNYGTSGNRELFF.